The 18 T cell receptor beta chains reported below all come from one sample, sequenced in a study of T cell repertoires in cytomegalovirus infection. No antigen is known for these receptors. MiXCR, run by TCRdb on the reads, gives a single entry per CDR3 protein. The profile shows roughly 220,000 distinct CDR3 sequences, around 35% of them singletons. The specimen comprised CD8+ T cells from cultured PBMCs, sampled from culture after CMV antigen stimulation. These receptor sequences come from a human donor in good health (CMV status not recorded). Some clones in this sample may be carry-over from other donors' samples.

J is TRBJ1-1 and V is TRBV7-9; no reliable D call. This CDR3 region has 12 residues. Germline V gives CDR1 SEHNR, CDR2 FQNEAQ (reference sequence). The V gene lost 1 base and the J gene lost 5 bases, with 5 bases spanning the gap. CDR3 sequence reads: CASSLGRTEAFF. The CDR3 bases are TGTGCCAGCAGCTTAGGTCGGACTGAAGCTTTCTTT. Filled out from reference TRBV7-9 and TRBJ1-1, the complete variable domain reads DTGVSQNPRHKITKRGQNVTFRCDPISEHNRLYWYRQTLGQGPEFLTYFQNEAQLEKSRLLSDRFSAERPKGSFSTLEIQRTEQGDSAMYLCASSLGRTEAFFGQGTRLTVV.

This chain uses TRBV28 with TRBJ2-7; possibly TRBD1 or TRBD2 for D (5 bases each). Trimming removed 4 bases at V and 2 bases at J, with 15 bases between. The CDR3 totals 15 residues. Germline V gene sequence: CDR1 MDHEN, CDR2 SYDVKM. DNA of the CDR3: TGTGCCAGCAGTTCCCCGGGACCGCCGCCCTACGAGCAGTACTTC. The encoded protein is CASSSPGPPPYEQYF.

The chain combines TRBV12-3 or TRBV12-4 with TRBJ2-2; D not resolved. V was shortened by 7 bases and J by 6 bases, with 12 bases between the two germline ends. CDR3 size: 13 residues. The CDR3 sequence: CASKNGRPGELFF. DNA of the CDR3: TGTGCCAGCAAGAACGGGCGGCCCGGGGAGCTGTTTTTT.

The V and J genes are TRBV5-5 and TRBJ2-1; weak D call: TRBD1 (5 bases). V was clipped by 2 bases and J by 6 bases, with 9 bases between them. The V gene's germline CDR1 is SGHKS and CDR2 YYEKEE (reference sequence). The CDR3 totals 13 residues. The DNA of the CDR3 is TGTGCCAGCAGCTTTAGACAGCTCAATGAGCAGTTCTTC. Translated, it gives CASSFRQLNEQFF.

V is TRBV11-2 and J is TRBJ2-6; D unresolved. There are 15 residues in the CDR3. Germline V gives CDR1 SGHAT, CDR2 FQNNGV. Deletions cut 3 bases from V and 0 bases from J, with 6 bases between. In DNA form, the CDR3 reads TGTGCCAGCAGCTTCCGTGTCTCTGGGGCCAACGTCCTGACTTTC. The encoded protein is CASSFRVSGANVLTF.

This clonotype was recorded a few times. The V gene is TRBV7-4, the J gene TRBJ2-5, with no clear D. From germline, CDR1 is SGHVT and CDR2 SQSDAQ. The length of the CDR3 is 14 residues. V shed 3 bases and J shed 4 bases, with 12 bases lying between them. CDR3 sequence (DNA): TGTGCCAGCAGCTTGCCTAGGATGGGAGAGACCCAGTACTTC. This gives the protein CASSLPRMGETQYF.

This clonotype was recorded a few times. As DNA, the CDR3 is TGTGCCAGCAGTGACAGGACAGGGAACTACGAGCAGTACTTC. Translating it yields CASSDRTGNYEQYF. The chain employs TRBV12-3 or TRBV12-4 and TRBJ2-7, with 8 bases matching TRBD1. The trim removed 5 bases at V and 3 bases at J, leaving 6 bases unmatched. The CDR3 spans 14 residues.

The chain uses TRBV12-3 or TRBV12-4 and TRBJ2-7; D is possibly TRBD1 (6 bases). The CDR3 length is 12 residues. V dropped 7 bases and J dropped 5 bases, with 12 bases sitting between them. The CDR3 DNA reads as TGTGCCAGCACCTACAGGGACGACGAGCAGTACTTC. This gives the protein CASTYRDDEQYF.

The chain uses TRBV6-5 and TRBJ1-5; D is undetermined. Trimming pared 0 bases from V and 7 bases from J, leaving 7 bases between. Germline loops: CDR1 MNHEY, CDR2 SVGAGI. The length of the CDR3 is 13 residues. CDR3 sequence: CASSYSRVQPQHF. CDR3 in DNA: TGTGCCAGCAGTTACTCGAGGGTGCAGCCCCAGCATTTT.

This sequence joins TRBV27 and TRBJ2-5, with no clear D. CDR3 length: 17 residues. Per the germline V gene, CDR1 is MNHEY and CDR2 is SMNVEV (reference sequence). Trimming took 6 bases from V and 0 from J, leaving 20 bases between them. This CDR3 is CASSNVPRHSYQETQYF. Written as DNA, the CDR3 is TGTGCCAGCAGCAACGTGCCCCGACACTCGTACCAAGAGACCCAGTACTTC.

This clonotype has more than one count but fewer than ten. The chain couples TRBV2 to TRBJ2-7; D not resolved. Looked up from germline, CDR1 is SNHLY and CDR2 is FYNNEI. The CDR3 length is 10 residues. The V gene lost 9 bases and the J gene lost 3 bases, with 6 bases spanning the gap. The CDR3 DNA is TGTGCCAGTCATGACTACGAGCAGTACTTC. It specifies CASHDYEQYF.

The rearrangement joins TRBV7-9 to TRBJ2-7, with D possibly being TRBD2 (6 bases). Germline CDR1 is SEHNR and CDR2 is FQNEAQ (reference sequence). V was clipped by 5 bases and J by 5 bases, with 10 bases between them. The CDR3 consists of 12 residues. This chain's CDR3 is CASSPTRNEQYF. CDR3 DNA sequence: TGTGCCAGCAGCCCGACTAGAAACGAGCAGTACTTC.

Ten or more counts support this clonotype. The chain employs TRBV6-1 and TRBJ1-5; D may be TRBD1 (6 bases). CDR1 and CDR2 from the germline V gene are MNHNS and SASEGT. The CDR3 runs 17 residues. V shed 6 bases and J shed 1 base, with 19 bases lying between them. The CDR3 is CASRKRGNTASNQPQHF. In nucleotides, the CDR3 is TGTGCCAGCAGAAAGAGGGGGAACACCGCGAGCAATCAGCCCCAGCATTTT.

Of note for this clonotype: The junction departs from the called germline gene at one end, perhaps through a read error. The chain couples TRBV2 to TRBJ1-1; D unresolved. This CDR3 region has 11 residues. The germline gives CDR1 SNHLY, CDR2 FYNNEI. Here the CDR3 DNA reads TGTGCCAGCAGGGAAGCCGGGGAAGCTTTCTTT. This gives the protein CASREAGEAFF.

This clonotype turned up a few times. The chain is built from TRBV4-1 and TRBJ1-1; D is unclear. Germline values: CDR1 MGHRA, CDR2 YSYEKL. Trimming shortened V by 1 base and J by 4 bases, and 16 bases separated the two germline ends. This CDR3 contains 16 residues. The CDR3 sequence is CASSQANSAAVTEAFF. CDR3 nucleotides: TGCGCCAGCAGCCAAGCCAATTCAGCGGCGGTCACTGAAGCTTTCTTT.

The rearrangement joins TRBV12-5 to TRBJ2-6; 7 nucleotides agree with TRBD1. Per germline, CDR1 LGHNT and CDR2 FRNRAP. V was clipped by 3 bases and J by 2 bases; unmatched bases: 1. The CDR3 is made up of 15 amino acids. The CDR3: CASGFGQAGANVLTF. CDR3 DNA sequence: TGTGCTAGTGGTTTCGGACAGGCTGGGGCCAACGTCCTGACTTTC. Together with reference TRBV12-5 and TRBJ2-6, the CDR3 gives the full variable domain: DARVTQTPRHKVTEMGQEVTMRCQPILGHNTVFWYRQTMMQGLELLAYFRNRAPLDDSGMPKDRFSAEMPDATLATLKIQPSEPRDSAVYFCASGFGQAGANVLTFGAGSRLTVL.

This chain uses TRBV6-1 with TRBJ2-3; D assignment may be TRBD1 or TRBD2 (7 bases each). CDR3 length: 16 amino acids. CDR1 and CDR2 (germline): MNHNS, SASEGT. Between the trimmed V and J ends, which lost 6 bases and 4 bases, there was a span of 20 bases. CDR3 nucleotide sequence: TGTGCCAGCAGGGGGGAGGGGACAGCCCCTGCAGATACGCAGTATTTT. Amino acids: CASRGEGTAPADTQYF.

This clonotype was observed a handful of times. The rearrangement uses TRBV27 and TRBJ2-7; tentatively, D is TRBD2 (7 bases). From germline, CDR1 is MNHEY and CDR2 SMNVEV (reference sequence). V was shortened by 5 bases and J by 2 bases, with 13 bases between the two germline ends. The CDR3 contains 14 residues. The DNA for the CDR3 is TGTGCCAGCAGTAGGGGGGGGGCCGCCTACGAGCAGTACTTC. Its translation is CASSRGGAAYEQYF.